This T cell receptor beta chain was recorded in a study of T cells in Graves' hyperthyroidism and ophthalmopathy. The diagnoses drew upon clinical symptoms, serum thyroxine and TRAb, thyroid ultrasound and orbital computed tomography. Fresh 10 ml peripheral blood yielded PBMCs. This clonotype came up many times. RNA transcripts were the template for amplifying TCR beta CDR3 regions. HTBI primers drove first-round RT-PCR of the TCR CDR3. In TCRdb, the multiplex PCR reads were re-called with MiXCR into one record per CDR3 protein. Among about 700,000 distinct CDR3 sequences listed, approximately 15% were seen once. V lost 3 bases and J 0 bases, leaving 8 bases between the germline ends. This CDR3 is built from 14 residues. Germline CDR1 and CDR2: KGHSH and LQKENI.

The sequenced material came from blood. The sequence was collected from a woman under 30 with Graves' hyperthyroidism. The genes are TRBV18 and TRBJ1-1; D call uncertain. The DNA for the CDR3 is TGTGCCAGCTCACCTGAACAGCTGAACACTGAAGCTTTCTTT. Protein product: CASSPEQLNTEAFF.